This record concerns one TCR beta chain sequence. As yet, its antigen is unknown. The use of genomic DNA as template underpinned the TCR beta VDJ and CDR3 profiling. From the reads, TCRdb called clonotypes with MiXCR, one entry per CDR3 protein. The data contain about 120,000 distinct CDR3 sequences, about 50% of them singletons. The germline V gene has CDR1 LNHDA and CDR2 SQIVND (reference sequence). CDR3 size: 16 residues. The data were obtained in a study of CD8+CD57+ T cells in acquired aplastic anemia. The overall study: When averaged, DNA from sorted CD4+ and CD8+ cells came to 3 to 4 ug. Whole-study results and caveats: Found in both controls and patients were around 30 CD8+ CDR3 sequences.

Patients chosen for sequencing had CD8+CD57+ cells that had expanded, as shown by flow cytometry. Each of the patients presented with severe acquired aplastic anemia. This chain joins TRBV19 and TRBJ2-5, with 14 bases that match TRBD2. The end of the DNA fits TRBJ2-7 better, so the J call may be wrong. Sample: sorted CD4+, CD8+, or CD8+CD57+ T cells (not recorded which) from PBMCs. The source of this sequence is a human donor with aplastic anemia. This CDR3 reads CASSAGLAGGSYEQYF. The CDR3 nucleotides read TGTGCCAGTAGTGCCGGACTAGCGGGGGGCTCCTACGAGCAGTACTTC.